The clone carrying this T cell receptor beta chain was observed many times. This CDR3 comprises 14 residues. The V gene lost 4 bases and the J gene lost 10 bases, with 17 bases spanning the gap. In germline, CDR1 is SGHNT, CDR2 YENEEA. This record belongs to a study of blood T cells in healthy people across ages. Alongside a J-beta primer mix, a sample-barcoded 5' primer served in a second PCR lasting about 7 to 12 cycles. In TCRdb, the 5' RACE reads were re-called with MiXCR into one record per CDR3 protein. The data show 630,000 or so distinct CDR3 sequences, 25% to 30% seen once. Total RNA, at least 6 micrograms per sample, was extracted from PBMCs.

Sequenced input: blood. V is TRBV11-3 and J is TRBJ2-1, with a weak D call TRBD2 (6 bases). This receptor was identified in a woman aged 80 or over in good health. The CDR3 protein is CASSSEAAGSEQFF. CDR3 DNA sequence: TGTGCCAGCAGCTCGGAGGCGGCGGGGAGCGAGCAGTTCTTC.